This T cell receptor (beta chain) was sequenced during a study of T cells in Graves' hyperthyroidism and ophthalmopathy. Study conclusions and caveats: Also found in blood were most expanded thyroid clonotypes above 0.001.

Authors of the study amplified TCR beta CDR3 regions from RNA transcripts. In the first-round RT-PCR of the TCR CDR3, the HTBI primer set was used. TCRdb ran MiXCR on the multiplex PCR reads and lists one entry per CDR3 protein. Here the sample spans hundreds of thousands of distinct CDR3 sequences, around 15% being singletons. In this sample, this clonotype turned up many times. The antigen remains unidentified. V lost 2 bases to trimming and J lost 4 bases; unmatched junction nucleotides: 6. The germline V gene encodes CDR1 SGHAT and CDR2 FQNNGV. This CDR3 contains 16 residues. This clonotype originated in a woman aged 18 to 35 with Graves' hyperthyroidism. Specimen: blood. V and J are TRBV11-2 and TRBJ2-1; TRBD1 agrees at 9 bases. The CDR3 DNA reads TGTGCCAGCAGCTTACGTCCCGGGACAGGGTACAATGAGCAGTTCTTC. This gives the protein CASSLRPGTGYNEQFF.